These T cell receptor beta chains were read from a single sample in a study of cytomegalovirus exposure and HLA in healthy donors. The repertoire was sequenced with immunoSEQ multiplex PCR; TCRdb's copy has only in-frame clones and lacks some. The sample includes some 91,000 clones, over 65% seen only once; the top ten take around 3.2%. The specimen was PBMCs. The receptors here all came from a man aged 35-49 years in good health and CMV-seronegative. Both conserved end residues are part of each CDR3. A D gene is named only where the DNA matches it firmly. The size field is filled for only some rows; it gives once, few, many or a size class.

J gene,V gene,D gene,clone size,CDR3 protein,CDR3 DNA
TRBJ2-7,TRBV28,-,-,CASIGGPSYEQYF,TGTGCCAGCATCGGGGGGCCCTCCTACGAGCAGTACTTC
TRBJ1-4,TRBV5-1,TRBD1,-,CASSGQGDGEKLFF,TGCGCCAGCAGCGGACAGGGGGATGGGGAAAAACTGTTTTTT
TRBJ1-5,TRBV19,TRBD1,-,CASSQPRGTGVQPQHF,TGTGCCAGTAGCCAACCTAGGGGGACAGGGGTTCAGCCCCAGCATTTT
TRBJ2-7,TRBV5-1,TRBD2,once,CASRSGLAGGSDEQYF,TGCGCCAGCAGATCCGGACTAGCGGGAGGTAGCGACGAGCAGTACTTC
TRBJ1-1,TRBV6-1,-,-,CASRTEVTEAFF,TGTGCCAGCCGGACAGAAGTCACTGAAGCTTTCTTT
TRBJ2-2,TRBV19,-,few,CASSPSHGELFF,TGTGCCAGTAGTCCTAGCCACGGGGAGCTGTTTTTT
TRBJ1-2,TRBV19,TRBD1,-,CASSMETGVYGYTF,TGTGCCAGTAGTATGGAGACAGGGGTCTATGGCTACACCTTC
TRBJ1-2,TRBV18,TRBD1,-,CAVGDSPFYGYTF,TGTGCCGTTGGGGACAGCCCCTTCTATGGCTACACCTTC
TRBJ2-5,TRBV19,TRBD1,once,CASSQYGTGQETQYF,TGTGCCAGTAGCCAATATGGGACAGGCCAAGAGACCCAGTACTTC
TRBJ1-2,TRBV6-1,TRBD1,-,CASSEAGQLYGYTF,TGTGCCAGCAGTGAAGCGGGACAGCTCTATGGCTACACCTTC
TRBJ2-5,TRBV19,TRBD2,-,CASRGTSAGETQYF,TGTGCCAGTAGGGGGACTAGCGCAGGAGAGACCCAGTACTTC
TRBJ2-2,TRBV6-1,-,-,CASSRVTGDTGELFF,TGTGCCAGCAGTCGTGTGACAGGAGACACCGGGGAGCTGTTTTTT
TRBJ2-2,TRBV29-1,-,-,CSVSTGSSGELFF,TGCAGCGTCTCCACCGGTTCGTCCGGGGAGCTGTTTTTT
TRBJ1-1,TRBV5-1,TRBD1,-,CASSLNLGQGLTFF,TGCGCCAGCAGCTTGAATTTGGGACAGGGGTTAACTTTCTTT
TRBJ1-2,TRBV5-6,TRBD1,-,CASSRDRANYGYTF,TGTGCCAGCAGCCGGGACAGAGCTAACTATGGCTACACCTTC
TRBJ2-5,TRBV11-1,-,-,CASSLGLETQYF,TGTGCCAGCAGCTTAGGGCTAGAGACCCAGTACTTC
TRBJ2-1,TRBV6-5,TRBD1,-,CASSKTGGANNEQFF,TGTGCCAGCAGTAAAACAGGGGGCGCGAACAATGAGCAGTTCTTC
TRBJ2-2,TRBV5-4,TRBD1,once,CASSRQGTGELFF,TGTGCCAGCAGCCGACAGGGGACCGGGGAGCTGTTTTTT
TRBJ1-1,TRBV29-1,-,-,CSGGPSTEAFF,TGCAGCGGTGGGCCCAGCACTGAAGCTTTCTTT
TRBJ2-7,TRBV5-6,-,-,CASSLERSREQYF,TGTGCCAGCAGCTTGGAGCGTTCACGCGAGCAGTACTTC
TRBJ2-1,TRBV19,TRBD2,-,CASSRGLAGGSSYNEQFF,TGTGCCAGTAGTAGGGGACTAGCGGGGGGGAGCTCCTACAATGAGCAGTTCTTC
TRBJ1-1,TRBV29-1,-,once,CSFGHGTEAFF,TGCAGCTTCGGACACGGGACTGAAGCTTTCTTT
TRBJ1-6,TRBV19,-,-,CASPTAYNSPLHF,TGTGCCAGTCCAACGGCCTATAATTCACCCCTCCACTTT
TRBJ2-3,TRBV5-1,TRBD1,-,CASSYRDSSTDTQYF,TGCGCCAGCAGCTACCGGGACAGTAGCACAGATACGCAGTATTTT
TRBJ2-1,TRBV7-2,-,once,CASSDRTAPWDNEQFF,TGTGCCAGCAGCGATAGGACAGCCCCCTGGGACAATGAGCAGTTCTTC
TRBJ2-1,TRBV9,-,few,CASSVGGQASEQFF,TGTGCCAGCAGCGTAGGGGGGCAGGCCAGTGAGCAGTTCTTC
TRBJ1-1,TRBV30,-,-,CAWSEMGGGVTEAFF,TGTGCCTGGAGTGAAATGGGAGGAGGGGTAACTGAAGCTTTCTTT
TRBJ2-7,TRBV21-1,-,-,CASSKPRTGEVDYEQYF,TGTGCCAGCAGCAAGCCCCGGACAGGGGAGGTTGACTACGAGCAGTACTTC
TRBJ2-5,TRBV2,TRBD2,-,CASRNLAGGETQYF,TGTGCCAGCCGCAACCTAGCGGGAGGAGAGACCCAGTACTTC
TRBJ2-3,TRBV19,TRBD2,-,CASSIASGTSTDTQYF,TGTGCCAGTAGTATAGCTAGCGGAACTAGCACAGATACGCAGTATTTT
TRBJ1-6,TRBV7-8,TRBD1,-,CASSLEPGQVGGPLHF,TGTGCCAGCAGCTTAGAGCCCGGACAGGTGGGGGGACCCCTCCACTTT
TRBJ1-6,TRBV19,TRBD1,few,CASRLRDRGGSPLHF,TGTGCCAGTAGACTCCGGGACAGGGGTGGTTCACCCCTCCACTTT